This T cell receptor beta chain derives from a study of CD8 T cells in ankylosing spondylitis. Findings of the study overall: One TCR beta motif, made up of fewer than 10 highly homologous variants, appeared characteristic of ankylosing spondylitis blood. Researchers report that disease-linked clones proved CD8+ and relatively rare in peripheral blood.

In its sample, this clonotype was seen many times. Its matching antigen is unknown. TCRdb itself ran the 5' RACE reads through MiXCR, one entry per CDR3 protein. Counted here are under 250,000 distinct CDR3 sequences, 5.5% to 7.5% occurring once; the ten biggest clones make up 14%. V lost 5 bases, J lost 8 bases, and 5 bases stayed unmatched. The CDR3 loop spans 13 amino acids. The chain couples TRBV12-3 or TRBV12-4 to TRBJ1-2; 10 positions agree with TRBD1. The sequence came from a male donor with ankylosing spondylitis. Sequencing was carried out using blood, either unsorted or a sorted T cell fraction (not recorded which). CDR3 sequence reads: CASSPGTGVGYTF. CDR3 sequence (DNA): TGTGCCAGCAGTCCCGGGACAGGGGTCGGCTACACCTTC.